There are many counts of the clone carrying this TCR beta chain. These data come from a study of T-cell reconstitution after alpha-beta-depleted transplantation in children. A TCRbeta library incorporating unique molecular identifiers was prepared. In TCRdb, the PCR reads were re-called with MiXCR into one record per CDR3 protein. The sample has about 200,000 distinct CDR3 sequences, roughly 15% seen once. V gave up 4 bases and J gave up 4 bases, with 20 bases separating them. Germline V gene lookup returns CDR1 SGHRS and CDR2 YFSETQ. This CDR3 region has 16 residues. J is TRBJ1-1 and V is TRBV5-1, with D possibly matching TRBD1 (6 bases). The sequencing used PBMCs from the stem cell graft donor, collected from the stem cell graft. This sequence was found in a human donor who donated a stem cell graft to a child with acute lymphoblastic leukemia. Here the CDR3 DNA reads TGCGCCAGCAGCCGCCAACAACAGGGAGGTTCCACTGAAGCTTTCTTT. Protein sequence: CASSRQQQGGSTEAFF.